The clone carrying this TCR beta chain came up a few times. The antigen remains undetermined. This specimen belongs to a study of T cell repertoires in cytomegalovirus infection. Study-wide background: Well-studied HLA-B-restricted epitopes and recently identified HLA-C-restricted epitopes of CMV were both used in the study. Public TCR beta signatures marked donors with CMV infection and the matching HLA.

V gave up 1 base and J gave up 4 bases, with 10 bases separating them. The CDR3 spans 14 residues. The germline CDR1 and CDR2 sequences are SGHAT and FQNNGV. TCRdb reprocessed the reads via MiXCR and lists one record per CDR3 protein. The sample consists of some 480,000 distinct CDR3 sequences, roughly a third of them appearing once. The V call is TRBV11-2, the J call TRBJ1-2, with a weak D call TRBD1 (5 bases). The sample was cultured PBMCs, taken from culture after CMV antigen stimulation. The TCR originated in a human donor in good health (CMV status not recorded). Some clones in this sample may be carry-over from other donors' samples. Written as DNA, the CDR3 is TGTGCCAGCAGCTTAGGCCCCGGGGGCTATGGCTACACCTTC. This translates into CASSLGPGGYGYTF.